One T cell receptor (beta chain) is described in this entry. No antigen is known for it. CDR1 GTSNPN and CDR2 SVGIG come from the germline V gene (reference sequence). The CDR3 loop spans 13 amino acids. V trimming: 0 bases; J trimming: 8 bases; junction bases outside the gene matches: 6. The sample is drawn from a study of T cell responses to AZD1222 COVID-19 vaccine. Findings and caveats of the study: Reports indicate that nearly half of spike-specific TCRs are directed at unmutated variant regions. Spike-specific TCR breadth and depth grew following two AZD1222 doses. Clonal diversity may have been underestimated, and the donors were mostly white British, with more females than males. Baseline serology detected seropositivity in only five or six AZD1222 recipients.

Measured with immunoSEQ multiplex PCR; TCRdb has only the in-frame clones, and not every one. The repertoire holds under 200,000 clones, roughly 90% seen once, with around 5.5% in the top ten. The chain has TRBV30 and TRBJ1-2; 7 bases align to TRBD1. The source is an adult in good health. The source was peripheral blood, collected on day 0 of AZD1222 vaccination. The CDR3 is CAWSVKGARGYTF. CDR3 in DNA: TGTGCCTGGAGTGTAAAGGGGGCGAGAGGCTACACCTTC. The full variable domain, in which reference TRBV30 and TRBJ1-2 provide the parts outside the CDR3, is SQTIHQWPATLVQPVGSPLSLECTVEGTSNPNLYWYRQAAGRGLQLLFYSVGIGQISSEVPQNLSASRPQDRQFILSSKKLLLSDSGFYLCAWSVKGARGYTFGSGTRLTVV.